Sequencing of this TCR beta chain was carried out in a study of cytomegalovirus exposure and HLA in healthy donors (dated by TCRdb to 2016 to 2017). Study-level background: An earlier analysis of 587 of the donors reported around 280 Gb of sequence data and around 120 million unique TCR beta sequences obtained from 150 million to 200 million T cells. The aim of the study was to test whether cataloging public T cell receptors could identify signatures of past pathogen exposure. HLA typing included class I and class II loci at four-digit resolution. An earlier analysis of a few hundred of the donors applied high-throughput TCR beta sequencing to assess whether each TCR beta V gene segment acted as functional or pseudogenic. Roughly 5 DR-DQ haplotypes were handled as single units for association and clustering because linkage in the cohort was strong. Using immunosequencing, the study profiled T cell repertoires from around 680 subjects and related those repertoires to cytomegalovirus serostatus. Alongside the repertoire data, information on donor age, sex, ethnicity and CMV serostatus was compiled. Every discovery cohort repertoire had been produced on one sequencing platform. Typing coverage differed by locus: A, B, C, DRB1 and DQB1 were typed in roughly 620-630 donors, DQA1 in about 510, DPA1 in some 610, and DPB1 in 450 to 490. Among roughly 400 genotyped donors of the cohort, an average of around 240,000 unique TCR beta nucleotide sequences was sequenced per donor, of which about 19% were non-productive. In a later analysis, previously published TCR beta repertoires from about 670 donors were re-analyzed and high-resolution HLA genotyping was added so that TCR occurrence patterns could be studied. The genetic ancestry cluster associated with self-reported Caucasian donors included 80% to 90% of the approximately 430 genotyped donors. Along with the approximately 650-subject first cohort, a separate validation cohort of over a hundred different subjects was used. To predict cytomegalovirus infection status, the study combined high-throughput TCR immunosequencing, statistical association of individual TCRs with disease status, and machine learning. Around 320 gigabases of sequencing data and tens of millions of unique TCR sequences were included in an early release covering roughly 600 HLA-typed donors. In a later genetic analysis, genome-wide SNP genotypes for 398 of the 666 donors were used, and that subset was treated as a discovery cohort. The later analysis used no new phenotypic data to find candidate immune exposures, relying instead on TCR beta sequences and their occurrence across donors. On the study overall, not on this receptor specifically: HLA typing was unavailable for some donors at each locus, so association tests used only the typed subset. While some public TCRs were present in many individuals, most TCR sequences turned up only very rarely across donors. A cluster of highly shared sequence variants was judged likely to represent a technical artifact of the sequencing pipeline. In a later genetic analysis, fewer N-insertions in productive TCRs were reported among donors in an Asian-associated ancestry cluster than the approximately 710-donor mean. Correlated functional status among segregating V segments might be attributable to linkage disequilibrium, but an unknown experimental factor could not be ruled out. Specific HLA alleles were associated with roughly 17,000 TCR beta sequences at a false discovery rate of 0.05 in a later analysis. For the cohort, immune exposure information was limited to CMV serostatus. Broadly in line with IMGT annotations, most TCR beta V segments showed up in productive rearrangements about 90% or about 30% of the time in an earlier analysis of 450 to 750 of the donors. In both the original and validation cohorts, the classifier was reported to diagnose cytomegalovirus status with high specificity and sensitivity. When HLA alleles, especially DR and DQ, strongly co-occurred, TCR associations were difficult to assign to individual alleles. A further reported finding was that TCR beta sequences accurately predicted the HLA-A and HLA-B alleles for most subjects in the first cohort. Sequencing depth was assumed to be roughly uniform across donors in the presence/absence analyses, though that assumption may not hold. The authors suggested that the approach could potentially be extended to other disease states and immunological phenotypes. Around 16 rarely observed V segments, including chromosome 9 orphons, were excluded from the earlier analysis of several hundred of the donors because counts were too low. Several of the top co-occurrence clusters appeared to be linked to parvovirus B19, influenza, CMV and Epstein-Barr virus, according to a later analysis. A later genetic analysis associated a missense DCLRE1C variant with V-gene and J-gene trimming of TCR beta chains, and an independent cohort replicated the association. In a later analysis, most CMV-associated TCR beta chains were found to appear HLA-restricted, with HLA associations seemingly driven largely by CMV exposure. In a later analysis, the rate of TCR association differed among HLA loci, with DRB1 alleles having the most associated TCRs and HLA-C alleles having the fewest. In a later analysis, HLA-associated TCR beta chains were found to be more clonally expanded and to have lower generation probabilities than equally common non-associated chains. The cohort was sequenced for TCR beta chains only, and without alpha or paired-chain data the features that could be detected were limited. A total of 150 to 200 TCR beta chains were listed by the study as associated with cytomegalovirus. In vitro tests confirmed that three of the cytomegalovirus-associated TCR beta chains recognize cytomegalovirus antigens.

Library generation was performed with the immunoSEQ multiplex PCR assay. For the multiplex PCR, a mixture combining 60 forward primers for TCR Vbeta segments and 13 reverse primers for TCR Jbeta segments was used. A multiplex PCR assay on genomic DNA amplified the CDR3 region of rearranged TCR beta genes. On the Illumina HiSeq System, the amplified TCR beta libraries were sequenced as 87-base-pair reads. As for how the authors treated the data: A later analysis counted about 82 million unique TCR beta chains across the 640 or so repertoires, and some 11 million of these chains were shared by at least two donors. Raw reads were error-corrected and collapsed into unique sequences by a nearest-neighbor algorithm in which closely related sequences were merged to remove PCR and sequencing errors. V, D and J gene segments were assigned by aligning CDR3 sequences to IMGT reference sequences. Each retained sequence needed at least a six-nucleotide match to both a V gene segment and a J gene segment. Rearrangements were called productive when the CDR3 lacked stop codons and stayed in frame with V and J; all others were non-productive. Following IMGT convention, CDR3 was defined as the stretch from the second conserved V-encoded cysteine to the conserved J-encoded phenylalanine. Sequences without an unambiguous match to a single V gene segment were excluded from the earlier analysis of 450 to 750 of the donors. In an earlier analysis of a few hundred of the donors, V segments were called functional above 56.7% productive rearrangements and were called segregating when the between-donor standard deviation exceeded 5%. To diagnose cytomegalovirus status from the catalog of TCR beta chain sequences, a statistical classification framework was built. A later analysis assigned V and J genes by comparing TCR nucleotide sequences with IMGT/GENE-DB human TR gene sequences. Using the TCRdist pipeline, a later analysis assigned CDR3 sequences along with most-parsimonious VDJ recombination scenarios. In a later analysis, every TCR beta chain was defined by the combination of its CDR3 amino acid sequence and its V-gene family, and reads without a unique V-gene family were dropped. A later analysis removed several hundred highly shared, low-generation-probability nucleotide sequences to deal with suspected cross-contamination and a sequencing artifact. In a later analysis, a clonal expansion index for each public chain was calculated from normalized within-repertoire ranks of inferred template counts. Generation probabilities in a later analysis came from a VDJ recombination model fitted to out-of-frame rearrangements, and those results were checked against IGoR. A later analysis scored TCR-TCR, TCR-HLA and TCR-CMV co-occurrence with hypergeometric tests, applying a repertoire-size bias correction to TCR pairs. To estimate false discovery rates, a later analysis permuted the HLA or CMV assignments 20 times. A later analysis grouped co-occurring TCRs with DBSCAN, adding TCRdist sequence similarity when clustering within HLA-allele-positive subsets. Repertoires with fewer than 30,000 or more than 120,000 public chains, plus five repertoires with anomalous nucleotide sharing, were excluded from co-occurrence clustering. Sourced from immuneACCESS, this table was stored by TCRdb with only in-frame sequences that have V and J called. A share of the clones is absent; for the studies checked, an unresolved V gene accounts for under half, and the remainder has no known explanation. V, J and clone size are taken as reported in that table, and D and trimming were inferred from the DNA itself. Counted in this sample were around 130,000 clones; about 71% of them appeared once. The top ten hold more than 2.5% of the sample.

This clone was counted a single time. What antigen it recognizes has not been identified. No base quality information exists; no much larger clone differs at one position. The cohort comprised several hundred healthy bone marrow donors. Cohort members were all nominally healthy when sampled, although unrecorded immune exposures were likely present. The donor tested CMV seropositive and was one of the 289 seropositive cohort members. Every donor gave a peripheral blood sample, and the peripheral blood mononuclear cells from that sample were used for TCR beta sequencing. The Qiagen DNeasy Blood Extraction Kit was used to extract genomic DNA from the blood cell samples. The origin of this receptor is a woman aged 60-75 years in good health and CMV-seropositive. Sample: PBMCs.

This receptor has the CDR3 CASSLGVSAGDTQYF. The DNA sequence is TGTGCCAGCAGCTTAGGAGTCTCGGCGGGTGATACGCAGTATTTT. Here the chain combines TRBV11-2 and TRBJ2-3; TRBD2 might be the D gene, on 5 matching bases. Taken from cysteine to phenylalanine, the CDR3 has 15 residues. CDR3 DNA only is kept here, 45 bases in frame from base 1. The V end loses 1 base and the J end loses 6 bases, and a stretch of 14 bases separates them. CDR1 SGHAT and CDR2 FQNNGV were looked up in the germline V gene.